The 18 T cell receptor beta chains below were found in one sample sequenced in a study of post-analysis software for immune sequencing data (dated by TCRdb to the mid-2010s). Beyond this particular receptor, the publication reports: Roughly 5 TRBV segments, including TRBV5-6, TRBV5-1 and TRBV20-1, were significantly more frequent in patients than controls.

The antigens for these receptors are not known. Libraries were built with PCR. This sample was sequenced with an Illumina HiSeq 2500. To reduce PCR and sequencing biases, unique molecular identifiers were incorporated into the TCR beta cDNA libraries. TCRdb reworked the public reads: Q25 trimming with fastp, MiXCR clone assembly, productive beta chains retained. Every CDR3 protein is listed once, alongside the most common genes and DNA of its rows. This sample comprises roughly 170,000 distinct CDR3 sequences, over 25% of them detected only once. The leading ten clones occupy about 1.4% of the sample. Sequenced input: blood. The receptors originated from a girl aged 5 to 17 with multiple sclerosis.

A few counts support this clonotype. The V call is TRBV7-2, the J call TRBJ2-3, with D possibly being TRBD1 or TRBD2 (5 bases each). V was trimmed by 8 bases and J by 0 bases, leaving 15 bases between them. Germline V lookup: CDR1 SGHTA, CDR2 FQGNSA. The CDR3 totals 15 residues. CDR3 amino acids: CASGTGGSSTDTQYF. The CDR3 DNA reads TGTGCCAGCGGAACTGGGGGTTCTAGCACAGATACGCAGTATTTT.

This clonotype has more than one count but fewer than ten. This CDR3 is CASSVASVADTQYF. Here the CDR3 DNA reads TGTGCCAGCAGCGTTGCGAGTGTCGCGGATACGCAGTATTTT. This rearrangement joins TRBV9 to TRBJ2-3, with D unresolved. Germline loops: CDR1 SGDLS, CDR2 YYNGEE. Deletions cut 2 bases from V and 6 bases from J, with 13 bases between. The CDR3 has 14 residues.

Worth noting for this clonotype: This clone may be a read error of a much larger clone one base away. J is TRBJ2-7 and V is TRBV20-1; 8 bases match TRBD1. The CDR3 runs 16 residues. Germline assignment: CDR1 DFQATT and CDR2 SNEGSKA (reference sequence). V dropped 5 bases and J dropped 2; count of bases not matched to a gene: 14. CDR3 in amino acids: CSAQILQTGAPYEQYF. In DNA, the CDR3 is TGCAGTGCTCAAATCCTTCAGACAGGGGCCCCCTACGAGCAGTACTTC.

This clonotype has at least ten counts. This rearrangement joins TRBV9 to TRBJ2-7; D perhaps matches TRBD1 (5 bases). Trimming cost V 2 bases and J 6 bases, with 15 bases left between them. This CDR3 comprises 14 residues. In germline, CDR1 is SGDLS, CDR2 YYNGEE. The CDR3 DNA reads TGTGCCAGCAGCGTGGGGCAGGGATCAGGCGAGCAGTACTTC. This translates into CASSVGQGSGEQYF.

The chain combines TRBV27 with TRBJ2-1; the match to TRBD1 covers 9 bases. The CDR3 is 15 residues long. Germline-derived CDR1 and CDR2 are MNHEY and SMNVEV (reference sequence). V shed 5 bases, J shed 13 bases, and the junction held 15 bases outside the gene matches. This CDR3 reads CASSPPLGQGRPQFF. The CDR3 region has the DNA TGTGCCAGCAGTCCGCCGCTCGGACAGGGGAGGCCCCAGTTCTTC.

This clonotype came up once. The chain recombines TRBV12-3 or TRBV12-4 with TRBJ2-5, with 7 bases aligning to TRBD1. The CDR3 is made up of 14 amino acids. Germline trimming cut 6 bases from V and 11 bases from J; bases unmatched to any gene: 15. The CDR3 DNA sequence: TGTGCCAGCAGCCCCTCGACAGGGAAGGGTGAGCAGTACTTC. Residues: CASSPSTGKGEQYF.

A few counts support this clonotype. The chain uses TRBV5-1 and TRBJ1-1; 8 bases agree with TRBD1. CDR3 length: 17 amino acids. Germline CDR1 and CDR2: SGHRS and YFSETQ. V lost 2 bases to trimming and J lost 1 base; unmatched junction nucleotides: 10. The CDR3 bases are TGCGCCAGCAGCTTTACCGGGACAGGAAGATCGAACACTGAAGCTTTCTTT. It specifies CASSFTGTGRSNTEAFF.

There are many counts of this clonotype. This chain connects TRBV5-1 to TRBJ1-5; D gene unclear. Looked up from germline, CDR1 is SGHRS and CDR2 is YFSETQ. V was cut by 1 base and J by 0 bases, with 2 bases left in between. The CDR3 runs 13 residues. This CDR3 reads CASSLNSNQPQHF. The CDR3 coding sequence is TGCGCCAGCAGCTTGAATAGCAATCAGCCCCAGCATTTT.

This clonotype showed up just once. The chain uses TRBV20-1 and TRBJ2-7; TRBD2 aligns across 8 bases. This CDR3 region has 15 residues. The trim removed 1 base at V and 3 bases at J, leaving 8 bases unmatched. Germline-derived CDR1 and CDR2 are DFQATT and SNEGSKA (reference sequence). The DNA for the CDR3 is TGCAGTGCTAGAGGGGCGGCGGGGGGCATCTACGAGCAGTACTTC. The encoded protein is CSARGAAGGIYEQYF.

V and J are TRBV7-3 and TRBJ1-1, with unresolved D. Germline V gene sequence: CDR1 SGHTA, CDR2 FQGTGA. Trimming pared 4 bases from V and 2 bases from J, leaving 11 bases between. The CDR3 length is 14 residues. Written as DNA, the CDR3 is TGTGCCAGCAGCTCCGGCACACATAACACTGAAGCTTTCTTT. Translating it yields CASSSGTHNTEAFF. The variable domain in full, completed from reference TRBV7-3 and TRBJ1-1, reads GAGVSQTPSNKVTEKGKYVELRCDPISGHTALYWYRQSLGQGPEFLIYFQGTGAADDSGLPNDRFFAVRPEGSVSTLKIQRTERGDSAVYLCASSSGTHNTEAFFGQGTRLTVV.

This clonotype appeared a few times. The chain is built from TRBV28 and TRBJ2-7; TRBD1 agrees at 7 bases. V shed 5 bases and J 9 bases; nucleotides not matched to a gene: 13. The CDR3 has 14 residues. Germline CDR1 and CDR2: MDHEN and SYDVKM. CDR3 coding DNA: TGTGCCAGCAGTGAAACGGGACAGAATTTCCGGCAGTACTTC. Its translation is CASSETGQNFRQYF.

With regard to this clonotype: Being one base from a much bigger clone, this may be a read error. The CDR3 protein is CASSGTRGQGEETQYF. The CDR3 DNA follows: TGTGCCAGCAGTGGGACCCGTGGACAGGGAGAAGAGACCCAGTACTTC. The chain links TRBV12-3 or TRBV12-4 to TRBJ2-5; 8 positions match TRBD1. This CDR3 comprises 16 residues. V lost 5 bases, J lost 3 bases, and 11 bases stayed unmatched.

To note about this clonotype: A much bigger clone sits one base away, suggesting this may be a read error. V usage is TRBV12-3 or TRBV12-4 and J usage is TRBJ2-3; TRBD2 might be the D (6 bases). CDR3 length: 18 amino acids. The chain's CDR3 is CASSYSRDSLPAAHTEYF. In nucleotides, the CDR3 is TGTGCCAGCAGTTACTCCCGGGACTCCCTCCCCGCAGCCCATACGGAGTATTTT.

As for this clonotype: Mismatch with germline at one junction end may stem from a read error. The rearrangement uses TRBV11-2 and TRBJ2-3; D possibly corresponds to TRBD2 (5 bases). Germline CDR1 SGHAT, CDR2 FQNNGV. CDR3 length: 14 residues. CDR3 DNA: TGTGCCAGCAGCTTCCCGGCTAGCACAGATACGCGGTATTTT. Protein: CASSFPASTDTRYF.

This clonotype has more than one count but fewer than ten. V is TRBV6-2 or TRBV6-3 and J is TRBJ2-1; no firm D call. Trimming stripped 4 bases from V and 7 bases from J, with 11 bases between. This CDR3 has 13 residues. The germline CDR1 and CDR2 sequences are MNHEY and SVGEGT. The CDR3 nucleotides read TGTGCCAGCAGTTTTTCGGACCAGAATGAGCAGTTCTTC. Translated, it gives CASSFSDQNEQFF.

This clonotype was found many times. V gene TRBV3-1 combines with J gene TRBJ2-6; the D is unclear. V lost 0 bases and J lost 0, with 3 bases in between. Germline CDR1 is LGHDT and CDR2 is YNNKEL (reference sequence). This CDR3 is 15 amino acids long. CDR3 sequence reads: CASSQDTSGANVLTF. The CDR3 DNA is TGTGCCAGCAGCCAAGATACCTCTGGGGCCAACGTCCTGACTTTC.

In its sample, this clonotype is medium-sized. The chain is built from TRBV5-1 and TRBJ2-1, with 12 bases aligning to TRBD2. CDR1 and CDR2 from the germline V gene are SGHRS and YFSETQ. This CDR3 contains 18 residues. V trimming: 2 bases; J trimming: 0 bases; junction bases outside the gene matches: 6. The CDR3 spells CASSLASGRGSSYNEQFF. The CDR3 bases are TGCGCCAGCAGCTTAGCTAGCGGGAGGGGAAGCTCCTACAATGAGCAGTTCTTC.

Concerning this clonotype itself: A clone one base away is much larger, so this may be a read error. This chain connects TRBV12-3 or TRBV12-4 to TRBJ2-3, with 9 bases aligning to TRBD2. The CDR3 has 15 residues. The CDR3 region has the DNA TGTGCCAGCAGTCCATTAGCGGGAGAAGGAGATGCGCAGTATTTT. This gives the protein CASSPLAGEGDAQYF.